This T cell receptor beta chain was obtained from a study of OX40 agonist ivuxolimab in advanced cancers. Overall study context: Patients treated during dose escalation were battling hepatocellular carcinoma, melanoma, renal cell or head and neck cancer.

Deletions cut 1 base from V and 5 bases from J, with 17 bases between. Germline assignment: CDR1 SGHAT and CDR2 FQDESV (reference sequence). CDR3 length: 16 residues. Broader study findings: Antigens targeted by the expanded peripheral T cells were not determined. Doses of 0.1 to 3.0 mg/kg were accompanied by clonal expansion of CD4+ and CD8+ blood T cells by week 6.

Libraries were prepared by immunoSEQ multiplex PCR; TCRdb keeps only in-frame clonotypes and omits some of them. The sample shows about 73,000 clones, just over 85% of them seen only once. A remark on this clone: What it binds is not known.

This rearrangement joins TRBV11-1 to TRBJ2-5, with a weak D call TRBD1 (7 bases). The specimen was CD4+ or CD8+ T cells sorted from blood, collected in a trial of the OX40 agonist ivuxolimab. The source of this sequence is an adult with an advanced solid tumor such as melanoma, head and neck, liver or kidney cancer. The CDR3 DNA is TGTGCCAGCAGCTTAGAACTAGCAGGGGGAGGTGAGACCCAGTACTTC. It codes for CASSLELAGGGETQYF.